A selection of T cell receptor beta chains follows, all from one sample in a study of cytomegalovirus exposure and HLA in healthy donors. TCRdb's copy holds only in-frame clones and misses some; the assay was immunoSEQ multiplex PCR. The sample gives 100,000 to 150,000 clones, about 82% of which show up once; less than 2.5% is in the top ten. Input material: PBMCs. These TCRs come from a man over 45 in good health and CMV-seronegative. Each CDR3 is given with its conserved first and last residue. The D gene is left open where the match is weak. The size entry is marked missing in some rows and otherwise reads once, few, many or a size class.

cdr3_nt: TGTGCCAGCAACTTTCGGACAGGGAAGACCCAGTACTTC
cdr3_aa: CASNFRTGKTQYF
j_call: TRBJ2-5
v_call: TRBV7-8
d_call: TRBD1
clone_size: NA

cdr3_nt: TGTGCCAGCAGCTTGGCGTACAGGGGTAATGAAAAACTGTTTTTT
cdr3_aa: CASSLAYRGNEKLFF
j_call: TRBJ1-4
v_call: TRBV5-6
d_call: TRBD1
clone_size: NA

cdr3_nt: TGTGCCAGCTCACCAACAGGGGCCCTGGACAATGAGCAGTTCTTC
cdr3_aa: CASSPTGALDNEQFF
j_call: TRBJ2-1
v_call: TRBV18
d_call: TRBD1
clone_size: NA

cdr3_nt: TGTGCCAGCAGTTCACAGGGGGCGGACACTGAAGCTTTCTTT
cdr3_aa: CASSSQGADTEAFF
j_call: TRBJ1-1
v_call: TRBV7-2
d_call: TRBD1
clone_size: NA

cdr3_nt: TGTGCCAGTAGTTCTAGGGGCAGAGACAATGAGCAGTTCTTC
cdr3_aa: CASSSRGRDNEQFF
j_call: TRBJ2-1
v_call: TRBV19
d_call: NA
clone_size: NA

cdr3_nt: TGCGCCAGCAGCTTGACTTTCCCCCCCGGGGAGCTGTTTTTT
cdr3_aa: CASSLTFPPGELFF
j_call: TRBJ2-2
v_call: TRBV5-1
d_call: NA
clone_size: once

cdr3_nt: TGTGCCAGCAGTTTGCCGGGACAGGGGGCGGATAATCAGCCCCAGCATTTT
cdr3_aa: CASSLPGQGADNQPQHF
j_call: TRBJ1-5
v_call: TRBV28
d_call: TRBD1
clone_size: NA

cdr3_nt: TGTGCCAGCAGCGTAGGGGGGGACGGAAGTCAGCCCCAGCATTTT
cdr3_aa: CASSVGGDGSQPQHF
j_call: TRBJ1-5
v_call: TRBV9
d_call: NA
clone_size: NA

cdr3_nt: TGCGCCAGCAGCCCCCCTACTGGCGGGGGGGCCGATGAGCAGTTCTTC
cdr3_aa: CASSPPTGGGADEQFF
j_call: TRBJ2-1
v_call: TRBV5-1
d_call: TRBD2
clone_size: NA

cdr3_nt: TGTGCCAGCAGTGAACAGCGGGGGCGGGAGCTGTTTTTT
cdr3_aa: CASSEQRGRELFF
j_call: TRBJ2-2
v_call: TRBV6-1
d_call: TRBD2
clone_size: NA

cdr3_nt: TGTGCCAGCAGCTTGGGACAGGGGCTCTACGAGCAGTACTTC
cdr3_aa: CASSLGQGLYEQYF
j_call: TRBJ2-7
v_call: TRBV5-8
d_call: TRBD1
clone_size: NA

cdr3_nt: TGTGCCAGCAGCTTTAGACAGGGGTATGAGCAGTTCTTC
cdr3_aa: CASSFRQGYEQFF
j_call: TRBJ2-1
v_call: TRBV11-3
d_call: TRBD1
clone_size: NA

cdr3_nt: TGTGCCAGCAGGGAGCGAAACACCATATATTTT
cdr3_aa: CASRERNTIYF
j_call: TRBJ1-3
v_call: TRBV2
d_call: NA
clone_size: NA

cdr3_nt: TGTGCCAGCAGTGTGGAGGTGTACACTGAAGCTTTCTTT
cdr3_aa: CASSVEVYTEAFF
j_call: TRBJ1-1
v_call: TRBV6-1
d_call: NA
clone_size: NA

cdr3_nt: TGTGCCAGCAGCTTGGGCGAGTACACTGAAGCTTTCTTT
cdr3_aa: CASSLGEYTEAFF
j_call: TRBJ1-1
v_call: TRBV7-9
d_call: NA
clone_size: few

cdr3_nt: TGTTCCAGCAGCTTAGATCTTCTCAATGAGCAGTTCTTC
cdr3_aa: CSSSLDLLNEQFF
j_call: TRBJ2-1
v_call: TRBV7-9
d_call: NA
clone_size: NA

cdr3_nt: TGTGCCAGCAGCTTGGCCTACGAGCAGTACTTC
cdr3_aa: CASSLAYEQYF
j_call: TRBJ2-7
v_call: TRBV5-6
d_call: NA
clone_size: NA

cdr3_nt: TGTGCCAGCTCACCAGGGGGGTACGAGCAGTACTTC
cdr3_aa: CASSPGGYEQYF
j_call: TRBJ2-7
v_call: TRBV18
d_call: NA
clone_size: NA

cdr3_nt: TGTGCCAGCAGTCCCCAGGACAGGGAAGATACGCAGTATTTT
cdr3_aa: CASSPQDREDTQYF
j_call: TRBJ2-3
v_call: TRBV28
d_call: TRBD1
clone_size: NA

cdr3_nt: TGTGCCAGCAGCTTGCAGGGCCCCGTTTCTGGTGGCTACACCTTC
cdr3_aa: CASSLQGPVSGGYTF
j_call: TRBJ1-2
v_call: TRBV5-4
d_call: NA
clone_size: NA

cdr3_nt: TGTGCCAGCCTTCCAAGCGGACAGACCTACAATGAGCAGTTCTTC
cdr3_aa: CASLPSGQTYNEQFF
j_call: TRBJ2-1
v_call: TRBV6-6
d_call: NA
clone_size: NA

cdr3_nt: TGTGCCAGCAAGGGGGTAGCAAGGTCCTACAATGAGCAGTTCTTC
cdr3_aa: CASKGVARSYNEQFF
j_call: TRBJ2-1
v_call: TRBV28
d_call: NA
clone_size: once

cdr3_nt: TGTGCCAGCAGCCAAGATCGAGGTCAGGGGAAGGTTGCAGCTTTCTTT
cdr3_aa: CASSQDRGQGKVAAFF
j_call: TRBJ1-1
v_call: TRBV4-2
d_call: NA
clone_size: few

cdr3_nt: TGTGCCAGCAGCTTGGGCTTTGCGGCAGATACGCAGTATTTT
cdr3_aa: CASSLGFAADTQYF
j_call: TRBJ2-3
v_call: TRBV5-5
d_call: NA
clone_size: NA

cdr3_nt: TGTGCCAGCAGCCAAGCGGCCTATATCTCTGGAAACACCATATATTTT
cdr3_aa: CASSQAAYISGNTIYF
j_call: TRBJ1-3
v_call: TRBV7-9
d_call: NA
clone_size: NA

cdr3_nt: TGTGCCTGGAGTGTAGGGACAGTATACGAGCAGTACTTC
cdr3_aa: CAWSVGTVYEQYF
j_call: TRBJ2-7
v_call: TRBV30
d_call: TRBD1
clone_size: NA

cdr3_nt: TGCGCCAGCACCGTTGGGCAGACCGGGGAGCTGTTTTTT
cdr3_aa: CASTVGQTGELFF
j_call: TRBJ2-2
v_call: TRBV5-1
d_call: NA
clone_size: NA

cdr3_nt: TGTGCCAGCAGCTTGGTTGAACGCGGGTCCGGGGAGCTGTTTTTT
cdr3_aa: CASSLVERGSGELFF
j_call: TRBJ2-2
v_call: TRBV5-4
d_call: NA
clone_size: NA

cdr3_nt: TGTGCCAGTAGTATAGCCTGGGCGGGGGGTCAAGAGACCCAGTACTTC
cdr3_aa: CASSIAWAGGQETQYF
j_call: TRBJ2-5
v_call: TRBV19
d_call: TRBD2
clone_size: NA

cdr3_nt: TGCGCCAGCAGCCCGACAGAATACTATGGCTACACCTTC
cdr3_aa: CASSPTEYYGYTF
j_call: TRBJ1-2
v_call: TRBV5-1
d_call: NA
clone_size: NA

cdr3_nt: TGTGCCAGCAGCCAAGCCCTGACAGGAGCCTACGAGCAGTACTTC
cdr3_aa: CASSQALTGAYEQYF
j_call: TRBJ2-7
v_call: TRBV14
d_call: NA
clone_size: NA

cdr3_nt: TGTGCCAGCAGCCCCAAGACAGGGGAAAAACTGTTTTTT
cdr3_aa: CASSPKTGEKLFF
j_call: TRBJ1-4
v_call: TRBV7-2
d_call: TRBD1
clone_size: NA